Listed here are 8 T cell receptor beta chains from one sample, sequenced in a study of PD-L1 blockade in urothelial cancer. Time point in this sample: pretreatment peripheral blood. Assay used: immunoSEQ multiplex PCR; TCRdb lists only in-frame clones, some missing. The table lists about 52,000 clones, roughly four fifths of them singletons. Specimen: PBMCs, collected around atezolizumab (anti-PD-L1) treatment. These receptors all come from a man between 65 and 85 years old with urothelial cancer.

This rearrangement joins TRBV6-1 to TRBJ1-1, with TRBD1 as a possible D gene (5 bases). The V gene's germline CDR1 is MNHNS and CDR2 SASEGT. This CDR3 spans 14 amino acids. V was cut by 4 bases and J by 1 base, with 10 bases left in between. The CDR3 loop is CASSVKQGNTEAFF. The CDR3 bases are TGTGCCAGCAGTGTAAAGCAGGGGAACACTGAAGCTTTCTTT.

This clone was seen just once. The chain combines TRBV6-6 with TRBJ2-7, with TRBD2 matching 8 bases. This CDR3 is 15 amino acids long. Germline lookup yields CDR1 MNHNY and CDR2 SVGAGI (reference sequence). V gave up 5 bases and J gave up 0 bases; unmatched junction bases: 6. Written as DNA, the CDR3 is TGTGCCAGCAGTAGACTAGCGCAGAGCTCCTACGAGCAGTACTTC. Translation: CASSRLAQSSYEQYF.

The CDR3 loop is CASSVGLGRTETQYF. CDR3 DNA sequence: TGTGCCAGCAGCGTGGGCTTAGGCAGAACGGAGACCCAGTACTTC. The chain has TRBV9 and TRBJ2-5, with no clear D. V was clipped by 2 bases and J by 5 bases, with 16 bases between them. The germline gives CDR1 SGDLS, CDR2 YYNGEE. The length of the CDR3 is 15 residues.

This clone appeared a single time. This chain connects TRBV11-3 to TRBJ2-7; 10 bases are shared with TRBD2. The V gene end was trimmed by 1 base and the J gene end by 3 bases; junction bases not matched to a gene: 0. CDR3 length: 14 amino acids. Germline V gene data show CDR1 as SGHNT and CDR2 as YENEEA. The chain's CDR3 is CASSLGLAGYEQYF. The CDR3 nucleotides are TGTGCCAGCAGCTTAGGACTAGCGGGCTACGAGCAGTACTTC.

The chain uses TRBV28 and TRBJ1-1, with 8 positions matching TRBD1. The CDR3 totals 14 residues. Trimming cost V 2 bases and J 1 base; bases outside gene matches: 0. Germline loops: CDR1 MDHEN, CDR2 SYDVKM. The DNA for the CDR3 is TGTGCCAGCAGTTTAGGGACAGGGAACACTGAAGCTTTCTTT. This encodes CASSLGTGNTEAFF.

This clone came up once. The gene calls are TRBV4-1 and TRBJ2-7; the match to TRBD1 covers 7 bases. V was pared by 4 bases and J by 1 base, with 7 bases of the junction left unmatched. Germline CDR1 reads MGHRA; CDR2 reads YSYEKL. The CDR3 contains 15 residues. The CDR3 protein is CASSLLPGQSYEQYF. The CDR3 coding sequence is TGCGCCAGCAGCCTCCTCCCGGGACAGTCCTACGAGCAGTACTTC.

The chain has TRBV28 and TRBJ2-1, with 14 bases fitting TRBD2. Trimming at V came to 5 bases and at J to 8 bases, leaving 20 bases not matched to a gene. CDR1 and CDR2 (germline): MDHEN, SYDVKM. There are 20 residues in the CDR3. The CDR3 loop is CASSPTTGSGTSGSGDEQFF. The DNA of the CDR3 is TGTGCCAGCAGTCCCACGACAGGTTCCGGGACTAGCGGGAGTGGGGATGAGCAGTTCTTC.

This sequence joins TRBV5-1 and TRBJ2-6; no clear D gene. Trimming shortened V by 0 bases and J by 0 bases, and 7 bases separated the two germline ends. The CDR3 sequence is 16 residues long. Germline values: CDR1 SGHRS, CDR2 YFSETQ. The CDR3 coding sequence is TGCGCCAGCAGCTTGGGGGCCAGCTCTGGGGCCAACGTCCTGACTTTC. Its protein is CASSLGASSGANVLTF.